Presented here are 31 T cell receptor beta chains from one specimen sequenced in a study of OX40 agonist ivuxolimab in advanced cancers. Generated by immunoSEQ multiplex PCR, the TCRdb table keeps only in-frame clones and is missing some. The sample holds tens of thousands of clones, around 91% seen once. This material consisted of CD4+ or CD8+ T cells sorted from blood, taken in a trial of the OX40 agonist ivuxolimab. All receptors come from an adult with an advanced solid tumor such as melanoma, head and neck, liver or kidney cancer.

The J gene is TRBJ2-7, the V gene TRBV11-2; D call uncertain. V lost 4 bases and J lost 0, with 1 base in between. CDR1 is SGHAT and CDR2 is FQNNGV in the germline V gene. CDR3 length: 11 residues. The CDR3: CASSSSYEQYF. CDR3 in DNA: TGTGCCAGCAGCTCCTCCTACGAGCAGTACTTC.

CDR3 sequence: CASSRGLAEVGTQYF. The CDR3 DNA reads as TGTGCCAGCAGCAGGGGACTAGCGGAAGTCGGGACCCAGTACTTC. The gene calls are TRBV5-4 and TRBJ2-5; 11 nucleotides agree with TRBD2. Trimming cost V 4 bases and J 7 bases; bases outside gene matches: 9. The germline CDR1 and CDR2 sequences are SGHNT and YYREEE (reference sequence). The CDR3 length is 15 residues.

Note on this clone: An end of the junction differs from the germline gene, which may be a read error. J is TRBJ2-7 and V is TRBV7-7, with TRBD1 matching over 11 bases. CDR1 SSHAT and CDR2 FNYEAQ come from the germline V gene (reference sequence). CDR3 length: 14 amino acids. Here the CDR3 reads CASSTRTGGHEQYF. CDR3 DNA sequence: TGTGCTAGCAGCACCCGGACAGGGGGCCACGAGCAGTACTTC.

The chain recombines TRBV29-1 with TRBJ2-2, with 9 bases matching TRBD1. V lost 7 bases and J lost 8; bases outside the gene matches: 5. CDR3 length: 12 amino acids. CDR1 is SQVTM, CDR2 ANQGSEA, per germline. Here the CDR3 DNA reads TGCAGCGCGGGGGACAGGGCAGGGGAGCTGTTTTTT. Its protein product is CSAGDRAGELFF.

V gene TRBV7-9 combines with J gene TRBJ2-1; 11 bases agree with TRBD1. Germline V gene sequence: CDR1 SEHNR, CDR2 FQNEAQ (reference sequence). The CDR3 spans 15 residues. With V trimmed by 2 bases and J by 9 bases, 6 bases remained unmatched. The CDR3 loop is CASSLIGTGGSEQFF. In DNA, the CDR3 is TGTGCCAGCAGCTTAATCGGGACAGGGGGTAGTGAGCAGTTCTTC.

This clone appeared once. CDR3 DNA: TGTGCCAGCAGCTGGGGGGAAATCACTGAAGCTTTCTTT. Its translation: CASSWGEITEAFF. The chain uses TRBV5-5 and TRBJ1-1, with D maybe TRBD1 (5 bases). Germline CDR1 and CDR2: SGHKS and YYEKEE (reference sequence). V gave up 3 bases and J gave up 4 bases, with 10 bases separating them. The CDR3 is made up of 13 amino acids.

The rearrangement uses TRBV4-1 and TRBJ1-5; TRBD1 is a possible D gene (5 bases). V dropped 1 base and J dropped 4 bases, with 8 bases sitting between them. CDR3 size: 14 residues. Per germline, CDR1 MGHRA and CDR2 YSYEKL. In DNA form, the CDR3 reads TGCGCCAGCAGCCAAGGGACACCTAATCAGCCCCAGCATTTT. Its translation is CASSQGTPNQPQHF.

Written as DNA, the CDR3 is TGTGCCACCAGACTAGCGGGAGAGAATGAGCAGTTCTTC. Translation: CATRLAGENEQFF. This chain uses TRBV10-3 with TRBJ2-1, with TRBD2 matching over 12 bases. The J segment lost 7 bases and the V segment lost 10 bases, leaving 5 bases of the junction unmatched. The length of the CDR3 is 13 residues. In germline, CDR1 is ENHRY, CDR2 SYGVKD.

This chain links TRBV10-2 with TRBJ2-3, with 7 bases fitting TRBD1. The V segment lost 4 bases and the J segment 7 bases; nucleotides outside the gene matches: 5. The CDR3 covers 13 residues. Germline V lookup: CDR1 WSHSY, CDR2 SAAADI. CDR3 region: CASSVTGEYTQYF. The CDR3 DNA reads as TGCGCCAGCAGTGTAACAGGGGAGTATACGCAGTATTTT.

The V gene is TRBV7-2, the J gene TRBJ1-1; weak D call: TRBD1 (5 bases). Germline V gene data show CDR1 as SGHTA and CDR2 as FQGNSA. The CDR3 has 16 amino acids. V was cut by 5 bases and J by 8 bases, with 24 bases left in between. CDR3 sequence (DNA): TGTGCCAGCAGCCGGAGCGAGACAGAGCTGGTCACGGAAGCTTTCTTT. Its translation is CASSRSETELVTEAFF.

The V call is TRBV5-1, the J call TRBJ2-5; maybe TRBD2 (7 bases). V shed 0 bases and J shed 4 bases, with 13 bases lying between them. Germline V gene sequence: CDR1 SGHRS, CDR2 YFSETQ. The CDR3 totals 15 residues. This CDR3 reads CASSLAGGDGETQYF. CDR3 nucleotide sequence: TGCGCCAGCAGCTTGGCGGGGGGCGATGGAGAGACCCAGTACTTC.

The J gene is TRBJ1-4, the V gene TRBV4-2; the D gene is possibly TRBD1 (6 bases). Germline V lookup: CDR1 LGHNA, CDR2 YNFKEQ. The V gene lost 0 bases and the J gene lost 1 base, with 6 bases spanning the gap. This CDR3 spans 15 amino acids. The chain's CDR3 is CASSQDRGTNEKLFF. In nucleotides, the CDR3 is TGTGCCAGCAGCCAAGACAGGGGAACTAATGAAAAACTGTTTTTT.

The rearrangement uses TRBV9 and TRBJ1-1, with TRBD1 matching 8 bases. Losses at the gene ends were 4 bases for V and 5 bases for J; bases not matched to a gene: 7. From germline, CDR1 is SGDLS and CDR2 YYNGEE. The CDR3 has 14 amino acids. The DNA for the CDR3 is TGTGCCAGCAGCCAAGGACAGGGCTGGACTGAAGCTTTCTTT. Amino acids: CASSQGQGWTEAFF.

Turning to this clone: The sample holds other DNA sequences that translate to the same CDR3. The chain employs TRBV28 and TRBJ2-5; TRBD1 agrees at 9 bases. The CDR3 extends over 14 amino acids. The V gene's germline CDR1 is MDHEN and CDR2 SYDVKM. With 5 bases clipped from V and 5 bases from J, the junction kept 6 bases outside the gene matches. This CDR3 reads CASSLQGARETQYF. CDR3 bases: TGTGCCAGCAGTCTACAGGGGGCGCGGGAGACCCAGTACTTC.

This chain links TRBV19 with TRBJ2-1; no firm D call. CDR3 length: 16 amino acids. Germline CDR1 and CDR2: LNHDA and SQIVND (reference sequence). V shed 5 bases and J shed 0 bases, with 14 bases lying between them. CDR3 region: CASSSTNPSSYNEQFF. The CDR3 nucleotides read TGTGCCAGTAGTTCAACGAACCCAAGCTCCTACAATGAGCAGTTCTTC. The variable domain in full, completed from reference TRBV19 and TRBJ2-1, reads DGGITQSPKYLFRKEGQNVTLSCEQNLNHDAMYWYRQDPGQGLRLIYYSQIVNDFQKGDIAEGYSVSREKKESFPLTVTSAQKNPTAFYLCASSSTNPSSYNEQFFGPGTRLTVL.

The chain couples TRBV14 to TRBJ2-3; 12 bases align to TRBD2. V dropped 1 base and J dropped 4; count of bases not matched to a gene: 6. Germline V gene data show CDR1 as SGHDN and CDR2 as FVKESK. This CDR3 is 17 amino acids long. The CDR3 is CASSQGATSGSADTQYF. The CDR3 bases are TGTGCCAGCAGCCAAGGGGCGACTAGCGGGAGTGCAGATACGCAGTATTTT. Based on the CDR3 plus reference TRBV14 and TRBJ2-3, the full variable domain is EAGVTQFPSHSVIEKGQTVTLRCDPISGHDNLYWYRRVMGKEIKFLLHFVKESKQDESGMPNNRFLAERTGGTYSTLKVQPAELEDSGVYFCASSQGATSGSADTQYFGPGTRLTVL.

V usage is TRBV5-6 and J usage is TRBJ1-1; unclear D gene. V gave up 2 bases and J gave up 1 base, with 9 bases separating them. There are 14 residues in the CDR3. Germline lookup yields CDR1 SGHDT and CDR2 YYEEEE. CDR3 residues: CASSFGHPNTEAFF. In DNA form, the CDR3 reads TGTGCCAGCAGCTTCGGGCACCCGAACACTGAAGCTTTCTTT.

The rearrangement joins TRBV6-5 to TRBJ2-7; 9 nucleotides match TRBD1. This CDR3 contains 14 residues. The V and J ends lost 8 bases and 1 base, in that order; junction bases with no gene match: 6. Germline V CDR1 and CDR2: MNHEY, SVGAGI. The CDR3 coding sequence is TGTGCCAGCTGGAAGGGACAGGGATCCTACGAGCAGTACTTC. Translation: CASWKGQGSYEQYF.

The gene calls are TRBV5-1 and TRBJ2-2; possible D gene TRBD1, 6 bases. Trimming left V 0 bases short and J 4 bases short, with 13 bases between. The germline V gene encodes CDR1 SGHRS and CDR2 YFSETQ. This CDR3 contains 16 residues. Here the CDR3 reads CASSLAVDSRTGELFF. Here the CDR3 DNA reads TGCGCCAGCAGCTTGGCCGTGGACAGCCGCACCGGGGAGCTGTTTTTT.

The chain combines TRBV19 with TRBJ1-5; 8 bases line up with TRBD1. J lost 5 bases, V lost 1 base, and 13 bases had no gene match. Germline-derived CDR1 and CDR2 are LNHDA and SQIVND (reference sequence). The CDR3 totals 18 residues. The CDR3 loop is CASSIVALTGGIHQPQHF. As DNA, the CDR3 is TGTGCCAGTAGTATAGTAGCCCTAACAGGGGGAATTCATCAGCCCCAGCATTTT.

This clone appeared a single time. The chain recombines TRBV29-1 with TRBJ2-3, with unresolved D. The V end was cut by 6 bases, the J end by 5 bases, with 12 bases between. From germline, CDR1 is SQVTM and CDR2 ANQGSEA. The CDR3 covers 12 residues. This CDR3 reads CSVQPNRDTQYF. DNA of the CDR3: TGCAGCGTCCAACCGAATCGAGATACGCAGTATTTT.

V gene TRBV6-1 combines with J gene TRBJ2-7; possible D gene TRBD1, 6 bases. The germline V gene encodes CDR1 MNHNS and CDR2 SASEGT. V was pared by 6 bases and J by 4 bases, with 13 bases between. There are 13 residues in the CDR3. The CDR3 DNA is TGTGCCAGCAGGGAGACGACAGGTTACGAGCAGTACTTC. It yields the protein CASRETTGYEQYF.

V and J are TRBV28 and TRBJ2-7; 12 bases align to TRBD1. CDR1 and CDR2 (germline): MDHEN, SYDVKM. This CDR3 has 21 residues. Trimming at V came to 5 bases and at J to 1 base, leaving 21 bases not matched to a gene. The CDR3: CASSTYRPGQGADKISYEQYF. In DNA, the CDR3 is TGTGCCAGCAGTACGTACCGTCCGGGACAGGGGGCGGATAAGATTTCCTACGAGCAGTACTTC.

This chain links TRBV7-8 with TRBJ1-1, with 7 bases that match TRBD1. Germline loops: CDR1 SGHVS, CDR2 FQNEAQ. CDR3 length equals 15 residues. V dropped 5 bases and J dropped 0; count of bases not matched to a gene: 6. CDR3 nucleotides: TGTGCCAGCAGCCCCCAAACAGGGGTGAACACTGAAGCTTTCTTT. Amino acids: CASSPQTGVNTEAFF.

This clone was counted a single time. The chain is built from TRBV4-1 and TRBJ1-2; a weak D match, TRBD1 (6 bases). Trimming pared 1 base from V and 2 bases from J, leaving 11 bases between. CDR3 length: 15 amino acids. Germline CDR1 and CDR2: MGHRA and YSYEKL. The CDR3 DNA sequence: TGCGCCAGCAGCCAAGGCGGGCAGGGGAACTATGGCTACACCTTC. Its protein product is CASSQGGQGNYGYTF.

CDR3 sequence (DNA): TGTGCCTGGACCAGGAATCCCAACGAGCAGTACTTC. Translated, it gives CAWTRNPNEQYF. The V and J genes are TRBV30 and TRBJ2-7; D not certain. The CDR3 covers 12 residues. V dropped 4 bases and J dropped 5 bases, with 12 bases sitting between them. The germline CDR1 and CDR2 sequences are GTSNPN and SVGIG (reference sequence). The whole variable domain, remainder taken from reference TRBV30 and TRBJ2-7, is SQTIHQWPATLVQPVGSPLSLECTVEGTSNPNLYWYRQAAGRGLQLLFYSVGIGQISSEVPQNLSASRPQDRQFILSSKKLLLSDSGFYLCAWTRNPNEQYFGPGTRLTVT.

This clone was recorded only once. The chain is built from TRBV9 and TRBJ1-4; D gene uncertain. Germline V CDR1 and CDR2: SGDLS, YYNGEE. The V end was cut by 0 bases, the J end by 7 bases, with 4 bases between. This CDR3 spans 12 amino acids. The CDR3 DNA follows: TGTGCCAGCAGCGTAGAGGGTGAAAAACTGTTTTTT. Amino acid sequence: CASSVEGEKLFF. Based on the CDR3 plus reference TRBV9 and TRBJ1-4, the full variable domain is DSGVTQTPKHLITATGQRVTLRCSPRSGDLSVYWYQQSLDQGLQFLIQYYNGEERAKGNILERFSAQQFPDLHSELNLSSLELGDSALYFCASSVEGEKLFFGSGTQLSVL.

The chain recombines TRBV28 with TRBJ2-7, with TRBD1 identical over 8 bases. Germline CDR1 MDHEN, CDR2 SYDVKM. J was trimmed by 0 bases and V by 5 bases; bases with no gene match: 0. The length of the CDR3 is 13 residues. Here the CDR3 reads CASSTGGSYEQYF. CDR3 sequence (DNA): TGTGCCAGCAGTACAGGGGGCTCCTACGAGCAGTACTTC.

This clone was recorded only once. Other DNA variants within this sample encode the same CDR3. This rearrangement joins TRBV28 to TRBJ1-2; D not resolved. V lost 3 bases and J 2 bases, leaving 7 bases between the germline ends. Germline values: CDR1 MDHEN, CDR2 SYDVKM. The CDR3 has 13 residues. CDR3 protein: CASSLGGNYGYTF. In DNA, the CDR3 is TGTGCCAGCAGTTTGGGTGGGAACTATGGCTACACCTTC.

V gene TRBV10-3 combines with J gene TRBJ1-1, with 7 bases lining up with TRBD1. J was trimmed by 1 base and V by 4 bases; bases with no gene match: 0. Germline CDR1 reads ENHRY; CDR2 reads SYGVKD. The CDR3 has 13 amino acids. Written as DNA, the CDR3 is TGTGCCATCAGTGGACAGGGGAACACTGAAGCTTTCTTT. Protein: CAISGQGNTEAFF.

This clone was picked up a small number of times. The J gene is TRBJ2-3, the V gene TRBV12-5; 9 bases align to TRBD2. V gave up 3 bases and J gave up 4 bases; unmatched junction bases: 8. Per the germline V gene, CDR1 is LGHNT and CDR2 is FRNRAP. This CDR3 comprises 16 residues. CDR3 loop: CASGLGAGGQPDTQYF. The CDR3 DNA reads TGTGCTAGTGGTTTAGGCGCGGGGGGGCAACCAGATACGCAGTATTTT.